This entry lists 23 T cell receptor beta chains sequenced from one sample in a study of blood T cell repertoires in COVID-19. The table came from immunoSEQ multiplex PCR; TCRdb's copy has only in-frame clones and leaves some out. The table shows around 170,000 clones, with 88% occurring only once. Sequencing was performed on peripheral blood. The receptors shown here come from a woman in her 30s with acute or convalescent COVID-19.

V is TRBV27 and J is TRBJ2-2, with D tentatively TRBD2 (5 bases). CDR3 length: 12 amino acids. Germline-derived CDR1 and CDR2 are MNHEY and SMNVEV (reference sequence). V was clipped by 2 bases and J by 7 bases, with 5 bases between them. CDR3 protein: CASSLRGGELFF. The CDR3 nucleotides are TGTGCCAGCAGTTTACGGGGCGGGGAGCTGTTTTTT.

This chain links TRBV15 with TRBJ2-5; TRBD2 agrees at 12 bases. CDR3 length: 15 amino acids. Looked up from germline, CDR1 is LNHNV and CDR2 is YYDKDF (reference sequence). Unmatched junction bases numbered 3, after V lost 2 bases and J lost 5 bases. For the CDR3, the DNA is TGTGCCACCAGCAGATCCCTAGCGGGAGGGGAGACCCAGTACTTC. This sequence encodes CATSRSLAGGETQYF.

The CDR3 spells CASSAGLPTDTQYF. Written as DNA, the CDR3 is TGCGCCAGCAGCGCGGGACTCCCCACAGATACGCAGTATTTT. The chain has TRBV5-1 and TRBJ2-3, with D perhaps TRBD2 (6 bases). The V end was cut by 4 bases, the J end by 2 bases, with 11 bases between. Germline V CDR1 and CDR2: SGHRS, YFSETQ. The CDR3 has 14 amino acids.

J is TRBJ2-7 and V is TRBV19; 7 bases line up with TRBD2. CDR1 and CDR2 (germline): LNHDA, SQIVND (reference sequence). The CDR3 runs to 16 residues. V lost 6 bases to trimming and J lost 1 base; unmatched junction nucleotides: 12. The CDR3 DNA follows: TGTGCCAGTAGCCCATGGGGCGGGAGTAAGTCCTACGAGCAGTACTTC. This codes for CASSPWGGSKSYEQYF. Together with reference TRBV19 and TRBJ2-7, the CDR3 gives the full variable domain: DGGITQSPKYLFRKEGQNVTLSCEQNLNHDAMYWYRQDPGQGLRLIYYSQIVNDFQKGDIAEGYSVSREKKESFPLTVTSAQKNPTAFYLCASSPWGGSKSYEQYFGPGTRLTVT.

This chain connects TRBV6-5 to TRBJ2-1, with D tentatively TRBD1 (6 bases). The V gene's germline CDR1 is MNHEY and CDR2 SVGAGI. With 6 bases removed from V and 7 bases from J, the gap between germline ends came to 10 bases. There are 12 residues in the CDR3. CDR3 DNA: TGTGCCAGCAGCCCGGGACAAAATGAGCAGTTCTTC. Its protein product is CASSPGQNEQFF.

The rearrangement joins TRBV7-9 to TRBJ1-2; 10 nucleotides agree with TRBD1. Germline CDR1 SEHNR, CDR2 FQNEAQ (reference sequence). V was clipped by 1 base and J by 7 bases; unmatched bases: 9. The CDR3 has 16 residues. The CDR3 loop is CASSLGSTGGLGGYTF. The CDR3 region has the DNA TGTGCCAGCAGCTTAGGATCGACAGGGGGCTTGGGTGGCTACACCTTC.

This clone came up once. The chain is built from TRBV20-1 and TRBJ2-5; unclear D gene. Germline CDR1 is DFQATT and CDR2 is SNEGSKA (reference sequence). V lost 4 bases to trimming and J lost 3 bases, with 6 bases between them. The CDR3 covers 11 residues. Written as DNA, the CDR3 is TGCAGTGCTATAAATGAAGAGACCCAGTACTTC. Amino acid sequence: CSAINEETQYF.

The CDR3 region has the DNA TGTGCCAGCAGCTTAACGGCCCTGGGGGGCAATGAGCAGTTCTTC. Its translation is CASSLTALGGNEQFF. The chain links TRBV7-8 to TRBJ2-1; D is possibly TRBD2 (6 bases). The CDR3 runs to 15 residues. CDR1 is SGHVS and CDR2 is FQNEAQ in the germline V gene. The V and J ends lost 2 bases and 6 bases respectively, with 14 bases between them.

The genes are TRBV2 and TRBJ1-6; TRBD1 might be the D (6 bases). This CDR3 spans 16 amino acids. CDR1 and CDR2 from the germline V gene are SNHLY and FYNNEI. Trimming took 4 bases from V and 6 from J, leaving 16 bases between them. Written as DNA, the CDR3 is TGTGCCAGCAGTGGACCCCAGGGAGGGGGTAATTCACCCCTCCACTTT. It codes for CASSGPQGGGNSPLHF.

The chain couples TRBV29-1 to TRBJ2-7, with D perhaps matching TRBD2 (6 bases). Trimming stripped 6 bases from V and 6 bases from J, with 12 bases between. The CDR3 is 11 residues long. The germline CDR1 and CDR2 sequences are SQVTM and ANQGSEA. CDR3 region: CSVGWDFEQYF. CDR3 coding DNA: TGCAGCGTCGGCTGGGACTTCGAGCAGTACTTC.

This clone was recorded only once. The J gene is TRBJ1-2, the V gene TRBV11-2; D gene uncertain. Germline V gene data show CDR1 as SGHAT and CDR2 as FQNNGV. CDR3 length: 15 amino acids. V was clipped by 0 bases and J by 4 bases, with 12 bases between them. The CDR3 nucleotides are TGTGCCAGCAGCTTAGATTGGTCAACTAGCTATGGCTACACCTTC. Translated, it gives CASSLDWSTSYGYTF.

The chain joins TRBV7-9 to TRBJ2-3; D is unclear. The V and J ends lost 2 bases and 4 bases respectively, with 7 bases between them. The CDR3 loop spans 13 amino acids. The germline gives CDR1 SEHNR, CDR2 FQNEAQ (reference sequence). The DNA for the CDR3 is TGTGCCAGCAGCTTACTAAGTTCAGATACGCAGTATTTT. Its protein product is CASSLLSSDTQYF.

The chain links TRBV3-1 (or the pseudogene TRBV3-2) to TRBJ2-2, with unresolved D. Germline CDR1 LGHDT, CDR2 YNNKEL (reference sequence). The CDR3 extends over 14 amino acids. Deletions cut 2 bases from V and 9 bases from J, with 13 bases between. This CDR3 is CASSQIPYIWELFF. CDR3 nucleotide sequence: TGTGCCAGCAGCCAAATACCGTACATCTGGGAGCTGTTTTTT.

The chain carries TRBV10-2 and TRBJ2-7; D unresolved. This CDR3 comprises 11 residues. The V gene's germline CDR1 is WSHSY and CDR2 SAAADI. V gave up 10 bases and J gave up 3 bases, with 10 bases separating them. The CDR3 region has the DNA TGCGCCACCGCACCGGGCTACGAGCAGTACTTC. Encoded protein: CATAPGYEQYF.

The rearrangement links TRBV6-5 to TRBJ2-2; D uncertain. CDR1 is MNHEY, CDR2 SVGAGI, per germline. The V end was cut by 0 bases, the J end by 8 bases, with 13 bases between. The CDR3 totals 15 residues. The CDR3 DNA is TGTGCCAGCAGTTACTCGATCATAGGAGCGGGGGAGCTGTTTTTT. Translation gives CASSYSIIGAGELFF.

This sequence joins TRBV3-1 (or the pseudogene TRBV3-2) and TRBJ2-5, with D uncertain. The V end lost 1 base, the J end lost 5 bases, and 11 bases lay between the germline ends. The germline V gene encodes CDR1 LGHDT and CDR2 YNNKEL (reference sequence). The CDR3 contains 14 residues. The CDR3 is CASSQGVGWETQYF. The DNA of the CDR3 is TGTGCCAGCAGCCAAGGGGTGGGCTGGGAGACCCAGTACTTC.

The genes are TRBV18 and TRBJ2-1; TRBD1 aligns across 7 bases. J was trimmed by 3 bases and V by 1 base; bases with no gene match: 3. The germline gives CDR1 KGHSH, CDR2 LQKENI. CDR3 length: 15 residues. The chain's CDR3 is CASSPQGAVYNEQFF. The CDR3 coding sequence is TGTGCCAGCTCACCACAGGGGGCAGTCTACAATGAGCAGTTCTTC. The variable domain in full, completed from reference TRBV18 and TRBJ2-1, reads NAGVMQNPRHLVRRRGQEARLRCSPMKGHSHVYWYRQLPEEGLKFMVYLQKENIIDESGMPKERFSAEFPKEGPSILRIQQVVRGDSAAYFCASSPQGAVYNEQFFGPGTRLTVL.

V usage is TRBV5-1 and J usage is TRBJ1-1, with 8 bases lining up with TRBD1. Germline values: CDR1 SGHRS, CDR2 YFSETQ. J gave up 4 bases and V 4 bases, and 6 bases lay outside the gene matches. This CDR3 is built from 14 residues. The CDR3 is CASSPQGASTEAFF. The CDR3 DNA reads TGCGCCAGCAGCCCCCAGGGGGCAAGCACTGAAGCTTTCTTT. The full variable domain, completed using reference TRBV5-1 and TRBJ1-1, is KAGVTQTPRYLIKTRGQQVTLSCSPISGHRSVSWYQQTPGQGLQFLFEYFSETQRNKGNFPGRFSGRQFSNSRSEMNVSTLELGDSALYLCASSPQGASTEAFFGQGTRLTVV.

The chain is built from TRBV3-1 (or the pseudogene TRBV3-2) and TRBJ2-1, with D maybe TRBD2 (5 bases). The V and J ends lost 4 bases and 4 bases respectively, with 8 bases between them. Germline V gene data show CDR1 as LGHDT and CDR2 as YNNKEL (reference sequence). This CDR3 spans 13 amino acids. The CDR3 DNA is TGTGCCAGCAGCCGAAGGACTTACAATGAGCAGTTCTTC. This translates into CASSRRTYNEQFF.

V is TRBV6-5 and J is TRBJ1-2; D not resolved. Germline CDR1 and CDR2: MNHEY and SVGAGI. V was trimmed by 6 bases and J by 5 bases, leaving 13 bases between them. The CDR3 consists of 13 residues. The CDR3 loop is CASRNTAFYGYTF. CDR3 coding DNA: TGTGCCAGCAGGAATACTGCCTTTTATGGCTACACCTTC.

The genes are TRBV28 and TRBJ2-1; maybe TRBD1 (6 bases). CDR3 length: 13 amino acids. Germline V lookup: CDR1 MDHEN, CDR2 SYDVKM. The V gene lost 10 bases and the J gene lost 2 bases, with 12 bases spanning the gap. This CDR3 is CAIGTKPYNEQFF. CDR3 in DNA: TGTGCCATCGGGACAAAACCCTACAATGAGCAGTTCTTC.

The CDR3 nucleotides are TGTGCCAGCAGTTTTGTATCCAGAAACACTGAAGCTTTCTTT. Translated, it gives CASSFVSRNTEAFF. This chain links TRBV28 with TRBJ1-1; D unclear. Between the trimmed V and J ends, which lost 3 bases and 2 bases, there was a span of 10 bases. Germline CDR1 and CDR2: MDHEN and SYDVKM. The CDR3 totals 14 residues.

The chain joins TRBV7-9 to TRBJ2-1, with 12 positions matching TRBD1. Trimming cost V 7 bases and J 9 bases; bases outside gene matches: 7. The CDR3 extends over 14 amino acids. The germline V gene encodes CDR1 SEHNR and CDR2 FQNEAQ (reference sequence). In DNA, the CDR3 is TGTGCCAGCACAAAGGGACAGGGGGCAGTTGAGCAGTTCTTC. Translating it yields CASTKGQGAVEQFF.